One and the same sample provided the 8 T cell receptor beta chains below, sequenced in a study of cytomegalovirus exposure and HLA in healthy donors. Generated by immunoSEQ multiplex PCR, the TCRdb table keeps only in-frame clones and is missing some. This sample has 200,000 to 250,000 clones, with over 65% found just once. Material for sequencing was PBMCs. Source of these receptors: a woman aged 18-35 years in good health and CMV-seronegative.

J is TRBJ1-1 and V is TRBV10-1; D not resolved. V dropped 6 bases and J dropped 7 bases, with 9 bases sitting between them. Germline lookup yields CDR1 WNHNN and CDR2 SYGVQD (reference sequence). The CDR3 has 11 amino acids. The CDR3 region is CASSLTVEAFF. The CDR3 DNA is TGCGCCAGCAGCCTGACCGTTGAAGCTTTCTTT.

V usage is TRBV19 and J usage is TRBJ2-1; D remains unclear. CDR3 length equals 12 residues. Between the trimmed V and J ends, which lost 5 bases and 8 bases, there was a span of 10 bases. Germline V CDR1 and CDR2: LNHDA, SQIVND (reference sequence). CDR3 DNA: TGTGCCAGTAGTCGGTTTTTGGATGAGCAGTTCTTC. Translation gives CASSRFLDEQFF.

J is TRBJ1-1 and V is TRBV7-6; 7 bases align to TRBD1. CDR3 length: 15 residues. V was pared by 2 bases and J by 0 bases, with 3 bases of the junction left unmatched. Germline lookup yields CDR1 SGHVS and CDR2 FNYEAQ. CDR3 amino acids: CASSLYDRVNTEAFF. The CDR3 DNA reads as TGTGCCAGCAGCTTATACGACAGGGTGAACACTGAAGCTTTCTTT.

In this sample, this clone turned up once. The rearrangement joins TRBV28 to TRBJ1-4; D not certain. Trimming removed 6 bases from V and 7 bases from J, with 12 bases in between. CDR3 length: 13 residues. Germline V CDR1 and CDR2: MDHEN, SYDVKM. In nucleotides, the CDR3 is TGTGCCAGCAGCCCCCCGTATGGTGAAAAACTGTTTTTT. Translation: CASSPPYGEKLFF.

The V and J genes are TRBV5-6 and TRBJ2-7; D remains unclear. This CDR3 is built from 16 residues. Trimming removed 0 bases from V and 2 bases from J, with 15 bases in between. Germline CDR1 and CDR2: SGHDT and YYEEEE. The CDR3 DNA sequence: TGTGCCAGCAGCTTGGGACCGCCGACGATTACCTACGAGCAGTACTTC. Amino acids: CASSLGPPTITYEQYF.

The chain links TRBV9 to TRBJ1-1; TRBD1 matches at 7 bases. The CDR3 covers 15 residues. V lost 0 bases and J lost 1; bases outside the gene matches: 3. CDR1 SGDLS and CDR2 YYNGEE come from the germline V gene. The DNA for the CDR3 is TGTGCCAGCAGCGTAGTCGGGACAGCGAACACTGAAGCTTTCTTT. Its protein is CASSVVGTANTEAFF.

The chain joins TRBV11-2 to TRBJ2-7; 8 bases line up with TRBD1. Germline V gene sequence: CDR1 SGHAT, CDR2 FQNNGV. The length of the CDR3 is 15 residues. V was pared by 2 bases and J by 7 bases, with 10 bases of the junction left unmatched. The CDR3: CASSLPRTGLGEQYF. In DNA, the CDR3 is TGTGCCAGCAGCTTACCCCGGACAGGGTTGGGTGAGCAGTACTTC.

This chain links TRBV10-3 with TRBJ1-5; TRBD1 agrees at 8 bases. The length of the CDR3 is 16 residues. After removal of 11 bases from V and 7 bases from J, the junction contained 19 bases not matched to a gene. CDR1 and CDR2 (germline): ENHRY, SYGVKD. The CDR3 coding sequence is TGTGCCTCTCGACAGGGGAGTGACCTGGGGGAACAGCCCCAGCATTTT. Amino acids: CASRQGSDLGEQPQHF.